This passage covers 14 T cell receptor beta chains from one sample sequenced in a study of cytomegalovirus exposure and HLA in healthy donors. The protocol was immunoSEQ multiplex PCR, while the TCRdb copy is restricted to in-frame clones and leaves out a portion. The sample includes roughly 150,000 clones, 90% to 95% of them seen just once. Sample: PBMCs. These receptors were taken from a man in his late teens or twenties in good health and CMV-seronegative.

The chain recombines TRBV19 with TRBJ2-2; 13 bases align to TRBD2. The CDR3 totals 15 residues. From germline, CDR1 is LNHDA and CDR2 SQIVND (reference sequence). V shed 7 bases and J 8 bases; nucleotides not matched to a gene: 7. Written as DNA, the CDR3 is TGTGCCAGTACAGGGACTAGCGGGGCAAGGGGGGAGCTGTTTTTT. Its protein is CASTGTSGARGELFF.

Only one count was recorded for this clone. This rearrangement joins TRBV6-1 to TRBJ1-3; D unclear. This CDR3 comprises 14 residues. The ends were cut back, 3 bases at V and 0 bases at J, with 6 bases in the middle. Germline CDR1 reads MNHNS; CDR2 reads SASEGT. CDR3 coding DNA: TGTGCCAGCAGTGACGGTAACTCTGGAAACACCATATATTTT. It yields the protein CASSDGNSGNTIYF.

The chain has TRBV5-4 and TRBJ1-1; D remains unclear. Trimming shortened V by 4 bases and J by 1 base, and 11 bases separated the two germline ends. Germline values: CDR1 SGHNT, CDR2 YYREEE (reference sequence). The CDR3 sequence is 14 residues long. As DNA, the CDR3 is TGTGCCAGCAGCCCTACGTTCGAGAACACTGAAGCTTTCTTT. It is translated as CASSPTFENTEAFF.

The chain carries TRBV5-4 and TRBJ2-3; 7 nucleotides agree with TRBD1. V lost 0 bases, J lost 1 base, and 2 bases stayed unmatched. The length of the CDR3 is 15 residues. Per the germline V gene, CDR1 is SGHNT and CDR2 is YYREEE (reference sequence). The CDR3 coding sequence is TGTGCCAGCAGCTTGGCTGGGACAGGCACAGATACGCAGTATTTT. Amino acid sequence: CASSLAGTGTDTQYF.

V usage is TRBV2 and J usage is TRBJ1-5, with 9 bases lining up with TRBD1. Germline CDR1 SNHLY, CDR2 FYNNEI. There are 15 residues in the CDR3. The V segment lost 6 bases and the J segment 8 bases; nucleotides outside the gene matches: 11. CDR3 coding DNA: TGTGCCAGCAGAGCACATGGACAGGGGATAAAGCCCCAGCATTTT. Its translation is CASRAHGQGIKPQHF.

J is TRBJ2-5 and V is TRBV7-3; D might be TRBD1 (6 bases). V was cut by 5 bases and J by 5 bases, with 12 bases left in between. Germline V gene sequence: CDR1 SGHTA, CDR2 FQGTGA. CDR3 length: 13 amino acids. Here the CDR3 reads CASSRSQGETQYF. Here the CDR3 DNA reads TGTGCCAGCAGCCGATCCCAGGGGGAGACCCAGTACTTC.

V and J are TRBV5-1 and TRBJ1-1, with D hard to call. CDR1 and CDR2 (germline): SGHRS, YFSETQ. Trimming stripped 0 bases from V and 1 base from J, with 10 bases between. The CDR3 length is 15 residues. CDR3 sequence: CASSLAGLPNTEAFF. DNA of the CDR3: TGCGCCAGCAGCTTGGCCGGGTTACCGAACACTGAAGCTTTCTTT.

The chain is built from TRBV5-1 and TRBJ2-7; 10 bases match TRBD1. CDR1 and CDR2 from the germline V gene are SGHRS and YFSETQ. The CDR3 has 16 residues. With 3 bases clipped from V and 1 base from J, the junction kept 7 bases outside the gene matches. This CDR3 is CASSSHQGQGSYEQYF. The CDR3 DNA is TGCGCCAGCAGCTCGCACCAGGGACAGGGGTCCTACGAGCAGTACTTC.

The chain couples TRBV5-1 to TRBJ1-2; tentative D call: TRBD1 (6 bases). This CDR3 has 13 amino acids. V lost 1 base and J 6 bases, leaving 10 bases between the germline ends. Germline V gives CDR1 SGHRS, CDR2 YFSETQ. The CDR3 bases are TGCGCCAGCAGCTTGAGACAGGCTAATGGCTACACCTTC. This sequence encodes CASSLRQANGYTF.

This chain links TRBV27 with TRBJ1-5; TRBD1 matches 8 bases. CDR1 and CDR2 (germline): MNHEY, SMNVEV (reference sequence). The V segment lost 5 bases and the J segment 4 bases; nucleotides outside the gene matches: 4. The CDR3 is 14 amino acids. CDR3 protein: CASSGQGGNQPQHF. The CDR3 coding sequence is TGTGCCAGCAGTGGACAGGGTGGAAATCAGCCCCAGCATTTT.

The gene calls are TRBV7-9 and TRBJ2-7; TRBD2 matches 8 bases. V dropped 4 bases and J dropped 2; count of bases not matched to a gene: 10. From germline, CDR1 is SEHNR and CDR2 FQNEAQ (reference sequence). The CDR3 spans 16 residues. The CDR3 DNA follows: TGTGCCAGCAGCTCCACGGGGGGGACATCCCCCTACGAGCAGTACTTC. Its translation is CASSSTGGTSPYEQYF.

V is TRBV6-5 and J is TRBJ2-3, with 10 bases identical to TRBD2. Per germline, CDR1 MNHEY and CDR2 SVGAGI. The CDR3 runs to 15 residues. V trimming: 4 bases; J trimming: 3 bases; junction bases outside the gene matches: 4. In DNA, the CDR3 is TGTGCCAGCAGTTCCTCTAGCGGGAGTACAGATACGCAGTATTTT. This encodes CASSSSSGSTDTQYF.

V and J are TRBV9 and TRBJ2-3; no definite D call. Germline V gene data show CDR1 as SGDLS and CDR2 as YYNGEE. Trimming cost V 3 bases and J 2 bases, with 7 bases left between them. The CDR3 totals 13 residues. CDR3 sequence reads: CASSAEATDTQYF. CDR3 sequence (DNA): TGTGCCAGCAGCGCCGAAGCCACAGATACGCAGTATTTT.

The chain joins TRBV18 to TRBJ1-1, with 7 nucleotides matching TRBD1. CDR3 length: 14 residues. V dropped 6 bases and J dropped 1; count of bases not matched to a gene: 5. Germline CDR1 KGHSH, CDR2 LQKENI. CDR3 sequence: CASSQGQENTEAFF. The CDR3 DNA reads TGTGCCAGCTCCCAAGGACAGGAGAACACTGAAGCTTTCTTT.